The 27 T cell receptor beta chains given below trace back to one sample, sequenced in a study of T cell responses to AZD1222 COVID-19 vaccine. Profiled with immunoSEQ multiplex PCR; TCRdb holds only in-frame clones, not every one. This table has about 120,000 clones, roughly 93% appearing once. The sequencing used peripheral blood, collected 28 days after the second AZD1222 dose. The source is an adult who received the AZD1222 COVID-19 vaccine.

The V call is TRBV28, the J call TRBJ1-2; no definite D call. The CDR3 consists of 17 residues. Looked up from germline, CDR1 is MDHEN and CDR2 is SYDVKM. V dropped 3 bases and J dropped 2 bases, with 19 bases sitting between them. The CDR3 DNA reads as TGTGCCAGCAGTTTCTCAACCCAGGCCCCCGAAAACTATGGCTACACCTTC. It is translated as CASSFSTQAPENYGYTF.

This clone was detected only once. CDR3 sequence (DNA): TGTGCCAGCAGTTACTACAGGATATATGGCTACACCTTC. Its protein product is CASSYYRIYGYTF. The chain couples TRBV6-5 to TRBJ1-2; a possible D gene is TRBD1 (5 bases). CDR1 and CDR2 from the germline V gene are MNHEY and SVGAGI. The CDR3 runs 13 residues. The V gene lost 1 base and the J gene lost 5 bases, with 8 bases spanning the gap.

This sequence joins TRBV14 and TRBJ2-1, with unresolved D. V lost 4 bases, J lost 9 bases, and 13 bases lay in between. The CDR3 is 13 residues long. The germline V gene encodes CDR1 SGHDN and CDR2 FVKESK. The CDR3 DNA follows: TGTGCCAGCAGCCCACTTAGGACGTCTGAGCAGTTCTTC. The encoded protein is CASSPLRTSEQFF.

Note on this clone: The junction differs from germline at one of its ends, possibly a read error. This rearrangement joins TRBV28 to TRBJ1-3, with D possibly TRBD1 on 6 matching bases. Germline CDR1 reads MDHEN; CDR2 reads SYDVKM. This CDR3 contains 16 residues. DNA for the CDR3: TGTGCCGGCAGCATGGGAAGGACAGATCCTGGAAACACCATATATTTT. It codes for CAGSMGRTDPGNTIYF.

The chain carries TRBV3-1 (or the pseudogene TRBV3-2) and TRBJ2-3, with TRBD1 identical over 7 bases. The CDR3 covers 16 residues. J lost 2 bases, V lost 4 bases, and 9 bases had no gene match. Germline CDR1 is LGHDT and CDR2 is YNNKEL (reference sequence). The CDR3 DNA follows: TGTGCCAGCAGCCCATCGACAGGGACAGCCACAGATACGCAGTATTTT. Its protein is CASSPSTGTATDTQYF.

The gene calls are TRBV5-1 and TRBJ1-2, with TRBD1 matching 7 bases. Germline CDR1 is SGHRS and CDR2 is YFSETQ. V lost 0 bases and J lost 4; bases outside the gene matches: 3. The CDR3 runs 14 residues. The CDR3 bases are TGCGCCAGCAGCTTGGGTGGACAGGCCTATGGCTACACCTTC. Residues: CASSLGGQAYGYTF.

This chain links TRBV4-2 with TRBJ2-5; TRBD2 matches 7 bases. This CDR3 has 14 amino acids. Trimming at V came to 0 bases and at J to 5 bases, leaving 3 bases not matched to a gene. Germline V gene data show CDR1 as LGHNA and CDR2 as YNFKEQ. The CDR3: CASSQEPGGETQYF. The DNA of the CDR3 is TGTGCCAGCAGCCAAGAACCCGGGGGGGAGACCCAGTACTTC.

The chain employs TRBV6-5 and TRBJ2-5, with TRBD2 matching 9 bases. In germline, CDR1 is MNHEY, CDR2 SVGAGI. The V and J ends lost 4 bases and 4 bases, in that order; junction bases with no gene match: 10. This CDR3 is 16 amino acids long. The CDR3 is CASSSQLAGYGETQYF. CDR3 in DNA: TGTGCCAGCAGTTCCCAGCTAGCGGGATACGGAGAGACCCAGTACTTC.

This rearrangement joins TRBV2 to TRBJ2-7, with TRBD2 matching 10 bases. V trimming: 2 bases; J trimming: 6 bases; junction bases outside the gene matches: 7. The CDR3 totals 15 residues. Germline V gene sequence: CDR1 SNHLY, CDR2 FYNNEI. CDR3 DNA sequence: TGTGCCAGCAGTGAAAGGCTAGCGGGAGTAGGCGAGCAGTACTTC. It yields the protein CASSERLAGVGEQYF.

This chain links TRBV12-3 or TRBV12-4 with TRBJ1-2; no clear D. The V gene lost 6 bases and the J gene lost 4 bases, with 12 bases spanning the gap. CDR3 length: 13 residues. The CDR3 here is CASRRDEGYGYTF. Here the CDR3 DNA reads TGTGCCAGCAGGAGGGATGAGGGCTATGGCTACACCTTC.

For this clone: This CDR3 fails to terminate in the conserved phenylalanine or tryptophan, so it likely reflects a read error. The genes are TRBV9 and TRBJ2-7; maybe TRBD2 (6 bases). CDR1 is SGDLS and CDR2 is YYNGEE in the germline V gene. Deletions cut 3 bases from V and 2 bases from J, with 15 bases between. The CDR3 is made up of 15 amino acids. In DNA, the CDR3 is TGTGCCAGCAGCGACGAGGGAGGTACGGCCTACGAGCAGTACCTC. This encodes CASSDEGGTAYEQYL.

V usage is TRBV6-6 and J usage is TRBJ2-1, with TRBD1 matching over 8 bases. The germline V gene has CDR1 MNHNY and CDR2 SVGAGI (reference sequence). CDR3 length: 14 residues. J was trimmed by 9 bases and V by 2 bases; bases with no gene match: 6. The CDR3 reads CASSYSQGAFEQFF. CDR3 nucleotide sequence: TGTGCCAGCAGTTACAGTCAGGGGGCTTTTGAGCAGTTCTTC.

The V and J genes are TRBV7-2 and TRBJ2-7; D remains ambiguous. Germline loops: CDR1 SGHTA, CDR2 FQGNSA. CDR3 length: 13 amino acids. The V gene lost 5 bases and the J gene lost 3 bases, with 11 bases spanning the gap. The chain's CDR3 is CASSPQANYEQYF. In DNA form, the CDR3 reads TGTGCCAGCAGCCCGCAGGCGAACTACGAGCAGTACTTC.

The chain joins TRBV6-5 to TRBJ1-5; D might be TRBD1 (5 bases). The CDR3 extends over 14 amino acids. From germline, CDR1 is MNHEY and CDR2 SVGAGI. The V end was cut by 2 bases, the J end by 5 bases, with 10 bases between. The CDR3 DNA follows: TGTGCCAGCAGTTACGGGGCAGACCATCAGCCCCAGCATTTT. As protein: CASSYGADHQPQHF.

This clone has only one observation. The chain joins TRBV20-1 to TRBJ2-7; D is unresolved. V dropped 7 bases and J dropped 3 bases, with 10 bases sitting between them. The CDR3 length is 11 residues. The germline V gene encodes CDR1 DFQATT and CDR2 SNEGSKA (reference sequence). In DNA, the CDR3 is TGCAGTGGGCACTTTCACTACGAGCAGTACTTC. Its translation is CSGHFHYEQYF.

This clone was counted only a few times. The V and J genes are TRBV20-1 and TRBJ1-4; D is undetermined. Trimming left V 7 bases short and J 8 bases short, with 8 bases between. Germline loops: CDR1 DFQATT, CDR2 SNEGSKA (reference sequence). CDR3 size: 10 residues. The CDR3 nucleotides are TGCAGTGTCCGAGGCGAAAAACTGTTTTTT. It specifies CSVRGEKLFF.

V usage is TRBV28 and J usage is TRBJ1-1; maybe TRBD1 (6 bases). V was trimmed by 2 bases and J by 0 bases, leaving 10 bases between them. This CDR3 has 15 residues. Per the germline V gene, CDR1 is MDHEN and CDR2 is SYDVKM. As DNA, the CDR3 is TGTGCCAGCAGTTTAGCCGGGACAATGAACACTGAAGCTTTCTTT. Protein: CASSLAGTMNTEAFF.

CDR3 amino acids: CASSLNGQGETQYF. The CDR3 DNA follows: TGTGCCAGCAGCTTAAATGGACAGGGAGAGACCCAGTACTTC. The J gene is TRBJ2-5, the V gene TRBV7-3; 8 bases agree with TRBD1. V dropped 1 base and J dropped 4; count of bases not matched to a gene: 2. This CDR3 is 14 amino acids long. Germline CDR1 and CDR2: SGHTA and FQGTGA.

V is TRBV11-3 and J is TRBJ2-2, with D maybe TRBD1 (6 bases). V lost 3 bases and J lost 3, with 20 bases in between. CDR1 SGHNT and CDR2 YENEEA come from the germline V gene. CDR3 length: 18 residues. The CDR3 here is CASSFSVDRYRDTGELFF. For the CDR3, the DNA is TGTGCCAGCAGCTTCTCTGTTGACAGGTATAGGGACACCGGGGAGCTGTTTTTT.

The CDR3 nucleotides read TGTGCCAGCTCACCGGGACAGGATCAGCCCCAGCATTTT. Its protein product is CASSPGQDQPQHF. The chain is built from TRBV18 and TRBJ1-5; 8 bases align to TRBD1. The V gene end was trimmed by 3 bases and the J gene end by 5 bases; junction bases not matched to a gene: 0. This CDR3 spans 13 amino acids. Germline CDR1 and CDR2: KGHSH and LQKENI.

This clone was observed once. The rearrangement links TRBV6-5 to TRBJ2-3, with D maybe TRBD1 (6 bases). V lost 3 bases and J 2 bases, leaving 12 bases between the germline ends. Per germline, CDR1 MNHEY and CDR2 SVGAGI. The length of the CDR3 is 15 residues. The CDR3 sequence: CASSYRTENTDTQYF. CDR3 nucleotides: TGTGCCAGCAGTTATCGGACAGAGAACACAGATACGCAGTATTTT.

The chain joins TRBV2 to TRBJ1-5; 7 bases align to TRBD1. Germline CDR1 is SNHLY and CDR2 is FYNNEI. The ends lost 0 bases at V and 7 bases at J; junction bases unmatched: 3. The CDR3 contains 14 residues. The CDR3 nucleotides are TGTGCCAGCAGTGAAGCAACAGGGGTCCAGCCCCAGCATTTT. Translating gives CASSEATGVQPQHF.

Concerning this clone: Other DNA sequences in the sample encode the same CDR3. The rearrangement joins TRBV30 to TRBJ1-5; D is unresolved. Germline V lookup: CDR1 GTSNPN, CDR2 SVGIG (reference sequence). V lost 2 bases, J lost 3 bases, and 8 bases lay in between. The CDR3 loop spans 13 amino acids. The CDR3 DNA follows: TGTGCCTGGAGTCCAGGAAACAATCAGCCCCAGCATTTT. This gives the protein CAWSPGNNQPQHF.

The V gene is TRBV30, the J gene TRBJ2-1; weak D call: TRBD2 (5 bases). The CDR3 runs 13 residues. The germline V and J ends were trimmed by 8 bases and 5 bases, with 16 bases remaining between them. The germline CDR1 and CDR2 sequences are GTSNPN and SVGIG (reference sequence). DNA of the CDR3: TGTGCCGGATCCGCCGGGGAAGACAATGAGCAGTTCTTC. It translates to CAGSAGEDNEQFF.

The J gene is TRBJ1-5, the V gene TRBV6-5, with D possibly being TRBD1 (5 bases). Germline loops: CDR1 MNHEY, CDR2 SVGAGI. Trimming stripped 7 bases from V and 7 bases from J, with 11 bases between. The CDR3 is 12 amino acids. CDR3 amino acids: CASTRGQQPQHF. The CDR3 DNA reads TGTGCCAGCACACGGGGCCAGCAGCCCCAGCATTTT.

The chain uses TRBV5-5 and TRBJ2-5; maybe TRBD1 (6 bases). Germline V gene sequence: CDR1 SGHKS, CDR2 YYEKEE (reference sequence). CDR3 length: 12 amino acids. The V end lost 4 bases, the J end lost 5 bases, and 9 bases lay between the germline ends. CDR3 amino acids: CASSRTGETQYF. Written as DNA, the CDR3 is TGTGCCAGCAGCCGAACAGGGGAGACCCAGTACTTC.

V and J are TRBV5-5 and TRBJ2-5; D might be TRBD1 (6 bases). The CDR3 loop spans 14 amino acids. Germline V CDR1 and CDR2: SGHKS, YYEKEE (reference sequence). V lost 4 bases to trimming and J lost 0 bases, with 10 bases between them. CDR3 bases: TGTGCCAGCAGCCCAGGACAGTACCAAGAGACCCAGTACTTC. It specifies CASSPGQYQETQYF.